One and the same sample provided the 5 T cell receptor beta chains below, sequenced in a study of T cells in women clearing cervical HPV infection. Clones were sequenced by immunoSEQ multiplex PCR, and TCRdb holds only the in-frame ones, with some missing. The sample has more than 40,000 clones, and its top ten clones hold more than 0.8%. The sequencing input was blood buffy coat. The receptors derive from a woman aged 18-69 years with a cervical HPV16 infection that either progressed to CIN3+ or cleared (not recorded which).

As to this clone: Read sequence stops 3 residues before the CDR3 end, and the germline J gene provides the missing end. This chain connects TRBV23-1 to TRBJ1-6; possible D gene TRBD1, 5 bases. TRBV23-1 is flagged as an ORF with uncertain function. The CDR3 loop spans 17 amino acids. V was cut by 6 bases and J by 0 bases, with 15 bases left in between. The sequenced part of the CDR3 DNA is TGCGCCAGCAGACAGGATTGGGAGGACTCCTATAATTCACCC. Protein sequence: CASRQDWEDSYNSP. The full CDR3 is CASRQDWEDSYNSPLHF.

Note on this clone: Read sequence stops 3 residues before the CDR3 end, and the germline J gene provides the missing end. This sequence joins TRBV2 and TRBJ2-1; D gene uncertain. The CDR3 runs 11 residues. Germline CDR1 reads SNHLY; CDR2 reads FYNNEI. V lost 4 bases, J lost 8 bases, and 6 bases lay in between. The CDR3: CASSGNYEQFF. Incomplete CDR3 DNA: TGTGCCAGCAGTGGTAATTATGAG.

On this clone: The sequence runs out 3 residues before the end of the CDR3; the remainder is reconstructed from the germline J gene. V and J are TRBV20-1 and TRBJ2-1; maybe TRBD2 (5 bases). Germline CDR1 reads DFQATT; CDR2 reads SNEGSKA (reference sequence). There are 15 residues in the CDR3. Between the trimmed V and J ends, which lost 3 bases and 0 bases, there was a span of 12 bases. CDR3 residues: CSARERVSSYNEQFF. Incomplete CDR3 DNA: TGCAGTGCTAGGGAGAGGGTGAGCTCCTACAATGAG.

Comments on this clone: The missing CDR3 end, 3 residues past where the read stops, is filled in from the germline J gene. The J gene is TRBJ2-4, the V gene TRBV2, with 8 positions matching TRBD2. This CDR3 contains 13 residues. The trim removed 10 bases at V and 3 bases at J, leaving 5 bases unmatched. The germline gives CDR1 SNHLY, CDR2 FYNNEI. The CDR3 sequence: CATIGGDKNIQYF. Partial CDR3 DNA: TGTGCCACTATCGGGGGGGACAAAAACATT.

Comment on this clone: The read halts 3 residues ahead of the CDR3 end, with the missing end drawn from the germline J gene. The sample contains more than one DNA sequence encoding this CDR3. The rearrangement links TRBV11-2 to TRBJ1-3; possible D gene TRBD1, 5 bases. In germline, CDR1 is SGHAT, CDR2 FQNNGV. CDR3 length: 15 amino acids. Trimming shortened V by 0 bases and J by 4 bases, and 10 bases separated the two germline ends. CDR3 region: CASSLDRGSGNTIYF. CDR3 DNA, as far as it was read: TGTGCCAGCAGCTTAGATCGGGGGTCAGGAAACACC.